Listed below are T cell receptor beta chains from one sample, sequenced in a study of cytomegalovirus exposure and HLA in healthy donors. Here immunoSEQ multiplex PCR was the method, and the copy in TCRdb shows in-frame clones only, minus some. The profile shows 120,000 or so clones, approximately 80% of them singletons. Material for sequencing was PBMCs. The source of these receptors is a man younger than 35 in good health and CMV-seropositive. Both conserved end residues are part of each CDR3. The D gene is left open where the match is weak. Rows give clone size only sometimes, using once, few, many, or a class for an expanded clone.

abundance	v_gene	j_gene	d_gene	CDR3aa	CDR3nt
.	TRBV6-5	TRBJ1-2	TRBD1	CASSRDRDGYGYTF	TGTGCCAGCAGTCGGGACAGGGATGGCTATGGCTACACCTTC
.	TRBV4-2	TRBJ2-7	.	CASSQDLEAYEQYF	TGTGCCAGCAGCCAAGATCTTGAGGCCTACGAGCAGTACTTC
once	TRBV13	TRBJ2-7	TRBD1	CASSLLRDGQEAYEQYF	TGTGCCAGCAGCTTATTAAGAGATGGACAGGAAGCCTACGAGCAGTACTTC
.	TRBV10-3	TRBJ1-1	TRBD1	CAIRRTGENTEAFF	TGTGCCATCAGACGGACAGGGGAGAACACTGAAGCTTTCTTT
.	TRBV30	TRBJ2-7	.	CAWREIYEQYF	TGTGCCTGGAGGGAGATCTACGAGCAGTACTTC
.	TRBV28	TRBJ1-4	.	CASSPTRGQSNEKLFF	TGTGCCAGCAGCCCGACCCGTGGACAGTCTAATGAAAAACTGTTTTTT
.	TRBV27	TRBJ2-6	TRBD1	CASSARQGSRPLGANVLTF	TGTGCCAGCAGTGCCAGACAGGGGTCGAGGCCTCTGGGGGCCAACGTCCTGACTTTC
.	TRBV27	TRBJ1-4	.	CASRANEELFF	TGTGCCAGCAGAGCGAATGAAGAACTGTTTTTT
few	TRBV12-2	TRBJ2-1	.	CASRAQAGVGNEQFF	TGTGCAAGTCGCGCACAAGCGGGAGTAGGGAATGAGCAGTTCTTC
.	TRBV27	TRBJ2-1	.	CASSFSQEQFF	TGTGCCAGCAGTTTCAGTCAAGAGCAGTTCTTC
few	TRBV7-9	TRBJ1-5	.	CASSLGPGFNQPQHF	TGTGCCAGCAGCTTAGGGCCAGGTTTTAATCAGCCCCAGCATTTT
once	TRBV6-6	TRBJ2-2	TRBD1	CASSYDDRVATGELFF	TGTGCCAGCAGTTACGACGACAGGGTGGCCACCGGGGAGCTGTTTTTT
.	TRBV5-1	TRBJ1-1	TRBD1	CASSLTGDGRTEAFF	TGCGCCAGCAGCTTGACAGGGGACGGAAGGACTGAAGCTTTCTTT
.	TRBV25-1	TRBJ1-1	.	CASSESGGMGTEAFF	TGTGCCAGCAGTGAATCGGGGGGAATGGGTACTGAAGCTTTCTTT
few	TRBV6-4	TRBJ1-1	.	CASSRGGGAITEAFF	TGTGCCAGCAGTCGCGGTGGGGGGGCAATCACTGAAGCTTTCTTT
.	TRBV9	TRBJ2-7	.	CASSVGQAAYEQYF	TGTGCCAGCAGCGTAGGACAGGCGGCCTACGAGCAGTACTTC
few	TRBV28	TRBJ1-1	.	CAGRKALVNTEAFF	TGTGCCGGGCGTAAGGCCCTTGTAAACACTGAAGCTTTCTTT